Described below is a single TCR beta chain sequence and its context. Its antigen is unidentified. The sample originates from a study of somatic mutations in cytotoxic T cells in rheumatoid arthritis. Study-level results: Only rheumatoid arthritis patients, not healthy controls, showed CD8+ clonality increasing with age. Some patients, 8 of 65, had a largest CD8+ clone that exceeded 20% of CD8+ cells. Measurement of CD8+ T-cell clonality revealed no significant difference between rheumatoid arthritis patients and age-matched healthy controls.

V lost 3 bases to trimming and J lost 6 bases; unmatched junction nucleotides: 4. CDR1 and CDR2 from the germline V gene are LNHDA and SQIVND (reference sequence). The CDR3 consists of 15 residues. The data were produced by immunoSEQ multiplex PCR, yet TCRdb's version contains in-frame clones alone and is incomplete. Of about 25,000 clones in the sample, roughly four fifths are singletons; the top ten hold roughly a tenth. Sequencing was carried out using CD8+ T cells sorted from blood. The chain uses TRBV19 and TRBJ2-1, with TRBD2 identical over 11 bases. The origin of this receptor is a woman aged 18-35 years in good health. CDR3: CASSMNLAGGNEQFF. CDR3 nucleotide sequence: TGTGCCAGTAGTATGAATCTAGCGGGGGGCAATGAGCAGTTCTTC.